The 14 T cell receptor beta chains below all came from one sample that was sequenced in a study of cytomegalovirus exposure and HLA in healthy donors. The PCR contained 60 Vbeta and 13 Jbeta primers. Here immunoSEQ multiplex PCR was the method, and the copy in TCRdb shows in-frame clones only, minus some. The sample carries about 160,000 clones, about 81% recorded once. Sequencing used PBMCs. These receptors were taken from a girl under 10 years old in good health and CMV-seropositive.

The sample holds one count of this clone. The chain carries TRBV29-1 and TRBJ2-5, with D possibly being TRBD1 (5 bases). CDR1 and CDR2 (germline): SQVTM, ANQGSEA. Deletions cut 2 bases from V and 4 bases from J, with 8 bases between. The CDR3 length is 12 residues. The CDR3 bases are TGCAGCGTTGAATGGGGCGGAGAGACCCAGTACTTC. Translating it yields CSVEWGGETQYF.

The chain joins TRBV9 to TRBJ2-7, with D possibly matching TRBD2 (6 bases). The CDR3 has 15 amino acids. Per the germline V gene, CDR1 is SGDLS and CDR2 is YYNGEE. The V gene lost 3 bases and the J gene lost 1 base, with 14 bases spanning the gap. The CDR3 coding sequence is TGTGCCAGCAGCGCGGAGGGCGGATCTTCCTACGAGCAGTACTTC. Translating it yields CASSAEGGSSYEQYF.

This chain links TRBV6-5 with TRBJ1-6, with TRBD1 matching over 9 bases. V was clipped by 0 bases and J by 5 bases; unmatched bases: 2. The CDR3 has 16 residues. Germline V CDR1 and CDR2: MNHEY, SVGAGI. The CDR3 loop reads CASSYSWTGDNSPLHF. CDR3 DNA: TGTGCCAGCAGTTACTCCTGGACAGGGGATAATTCACCCCTCCACTTT.

The chain joins TRBV6-6 to TRBJ2-5; 7 positions agree with TRBD2. V shed 7 bases, J shed 6 bases, and the junction held 11 bases outside the gene matches. Germline loops: CDR1 MNHNY, CDR2 SVGAGI (reference sequence). The CDR3 runs 14 residues. The CDR3 nucleotides read TGTGCCAGCATCGGCGAGCGGGATGGCAAGACCCAGTACTTC. The encoded protein is CASIGERDGKTQYF.

This clone occurred a few times. The chain links TRBV29-1 to TRBJ2-2; TRBD2 matches 7 bases. Germline trimming cut 6 bases from V and 3 bases from J; bases unmatched to any gene: 10. Germline values: CDR1 SQVTM, CDR2 ANQGSEA. CDR3 length equals 15 residues. CDR3 in DNA: TGCAGCGTCAAAGACGGCGGGAGACACACCGGGGAGCTGTTTTTT. Translated, it gives CSVKDGGRHTGELFF.

The V call is TRBV7-2, the J call TRBJ1-5, with TRBD1 identical over 9 bases. V was pared by 5 bases and J by 0 bases, with 8 bases of the junction left unmatched. The CDR3 spans 17 residues. Germline lookup yields CDR1 SGHTA and CDR2 FQGNSA. The CDR3 sequence is CASSPGTGKNSNQPQHF. CDR3 in DNA: TGTGCCAGCAGCCCCGGGACAGGGAAAAATAGCAATCAGCCCCAGCATTTT.

The chain carries TRBV25-1 and TRBJ2-1; 7 nucleotides align to TRBD2. With V trimmed by 3 bases and J by 10 bases, 18 bases remained unmatched. The CDR3 length is 17 residues. CDR1 is MGHDK, CDR2 SYGVNS, per germline. CDR3 sequence (DNA): TGTGCCAGCAGTGACCCTCGGGAGGAGACTAGAGCCTTGGAGCAGTTCTTC. This encodes CASSDPREETRALEQFF.

The CDR3 here is CASSLGPSGFGYTF. CDR3 sequence (DNA): TGTGCCAGCAGCTTAGGGCCTTCAGGGTTTGGCTACACCTTC. V gene TRBV7-8 combines with J gene TRBJ1-2, with D possibly matching TRBD1 (5 bases). The germline CDR1 and CDR2 sequences are SGHVS and FQNEAQ. The V and J ends lost 1 base and 7 bases respectively, with 13 bases between them. This CDR3 is 14 amino acids long.

The V call is TRBV18, the J call TRBJ2-5; D might be TRBD2 (6 bases). Germline V CDR1 and CDR2: KGHSH, LQKENI. The V and J ends lost 3 bases and 2 bases respectively, with 16 bases between them. The CDR3 is made up of 16 amino acids. CDR3 DNA sequence: TGTGCCAGCTCACCCCTTACTAGCTGCAATCAAGAGACCCAGTACTTC. Translated: CASSPLTSCNQETQYF.

The chain couples TRBV9 to TRBJ1-5; D gene ambiguous. Germline assignment: CDR1 SGDLS and CDR2 YYNGEE. Trimming removed 4 bases from V and 0 bases from J, with 11 bases in between. The CDR3 contains 15 residues. CDR3 residues: CASSLNSYSNQPQHF. The DNA for the CDR3 is TGTGCCAGCAGCCTAAACAGTTATAGCAATCAGCCCCAGCATTTT.

The V and J genes are TRBV6-1 and TRBJ1-2; 7 bases line up with TRBD1. Germline V CDR1 and CDR2: MNHNS, SASEGT. The CDR3 has 14 residues. V lost 11 bases, J lost 3 bases, and 12 bases stayed unmatched. CDR3 in amino acids: CAGQTGASDYGYTF. CDR3 DNA: TGTGCCGGACAAACAGGGGCGTCAGACTATGGCTACACCTTC.

V is TRBV30 and J is TRBJ1-5; D unresolved. V was pared by 2 bases and J by 0 bases, with 8 bases between. The CDR3 has 14 residues. Germline loops: CDR1 GTSNPN, CDR2 SVGIG (reference sequence). The CDR3 DNA follows: TGTGCCTGGAGTTTCCCTTATAGCAATCAGCCCCAGCATTTT. It encodes CAWSFPYSNQPQHF.

The chain uses TRBV28 and TRBJ2-1, with 12 positions matching TRBD2. The ends lost 1 base at V and 5 bases at J; junction bases unmatched: 3. The CDR3 sequence is 16 residues long. Germline V lookup: CDR1 MDHEN, CDR2 SYDVKM. The CDR3 DNA sequence: TGTGCCAGCAGTTTATTTCGGACTAGCGGGGACAATGAGCAGTTCTTC. This translates into CASSLFRTSGDNEQFF.

The chain has TRBV2 and TRBJ2-1, with TRBD2 matching over 7 bases. The CDR3 covers 15 residues. Germline assignment: CDR1 SNHLY and CDR2 FYNNEI. V dropped 7 bases and J dropped 3; count of bases not matched to a gene: 9. CDR3 in DNA: TGTGCCAGCAATTGGCAGCGGGACGACTACAATGAGCAGTTCTTC. This codes for CASNWQRDDYNEQFF.